The 17 T cell receptor beta chains in this list originate from one sample, sequenced in a study of early T cells in non-severe SARS-CoV-2 infection. One entry per CDR3 protein, called by TCRdb with MiXCR from the 5' RACE reads. Among some 80,000 distinct CDR3 sequences listed, roughly 12% were seen once. This sample comprised whole blood, obtained at baseline. Receptors originate from an adult who was a healthcare worker with PCR-confirmed SARS-CoV-2 infection or an uninfected control (not recorded which). The donor label of this sample is uncertain.

There are a few counts of this clonotype. This CDR3 is CASSLRAGANNEQFF. The DNA for the CDR3 is TGCGCCAGCAGCTTGCGAGCGGGAGCGAACAATGAGCAGTTCTTC. V is TRBV5-1 and J is TRBJ2-1; TRBD2 matches 8 bases. The V segment lost 1 base and the J segment 5 bases; nucleotides outside the gene matches: 5. Per germline, CDR1 SGHRS and CDR2 YFSETQ. The CDR3 has 15 amino acids.

This clonotype was picked up a small number of times. This sequence joins TRBV27 and TRBJ1-2; D possibly corresponds to TRBD1 (6 bases). Trimming cost V 4 bases and J 8 bases, with 23 bases left between them. The CDR3 spans 16 residues. The germline CDR1 and CDR2 sequences are MNHEY and SMNVEV (reference sequence). Here the CDR3 reads CASSSVGQIFTRGYTF. Written as DNA, the CDR3 is TGTGCCAGCAGTTCCGTAGGACAGATATTTACAAGAGGCTACACCTTC.

In this sample, this clonotype turned up a few times. V gene TRBV5-1 combines with J gene TRBJ2-3; D remains ambiguous. This CDR3 is 15 amino acids long. The germline V and J ends were trimmed by 1 base and 0 bases, with 9 bases remaining between them. Germline lookup yields CDR1 SGHRS and CDR2 YFSETQ. CDR3 DNA sequence: TGCGCCAGCAGCTTGATCGCGGTTAGCACAGATACGCAGTATTTT. Translating gives CASSLIAVSTDTQYF.

This chain joins TRBV29-1 and TRBJ2-5, with a weak D call TRBD1 (5 bases). The CDR3 runs to 13 residues. The V and J ends lost 7 bases and 0 bases respectively, with 12 bases between them. CDR1 and CDR2 from the germline V gene are SQVTM and ANQGSEA. The CDR3 protein is CSAADSYQETQYF. CDR3 nucleotide sequence: TGCAGCGCCGCAGACAGCTACCAAGAGACCCAGTACTTC.

In DNA form, the CDR3 reads TGTGCCAGCAGTGATGGAGGAAACTTTATTCGGGATGGCTACACCTTC. Translation gives CASSDGGNFIRDGYTF. The V and J genes are TRBV2 and TRBJ1-2, with unresolved D. The germline gives CDR1 SNHLY, CDR2 FYNNEI. Trimming cost V 3 bases and J 6 bases, with 20 bases left between them. The length of the CDR3 is 16 residues.

This clonotype was recorded at least ten times. CDR3 protein: CASSLDRAGNYNEQFF. The CDR3 region has the DNA TGTGCCAGCAGCTTAGATCGAGCGGGAAACTACAATGAGCAGTTCTTC. The rearrangement links TRBV11-2 to TRBJ2-1; 7 nucleotides line up with TRBD2. The CDR3 is 16 residues long. The ends lost 0 bases at V and 3 bases at J; junction bases unmatched: 5. CDR1 is SGHAT, CDR2 FQNNGV, per germline.

V and J are TRBV7-2 and TRBJ2-3, with 10 bases matching TRBD2. The CDR3 covers 16 residues. Germline V CDR1 and CDR2: SGHTA, FQGNSA. The ends lost 3 bases at V and 2 bases at J; junction bases unmatched: 5. This CDR3 is CASSFRLAGVTDTQYF. CDR3 DNA sequence: TGTGCCAGCAGCTTCCGCCTAGCGGGGGTCACAGATACGCAGTATTTT.

This clonotype appeared a few times. This rearrangement joins TRBV14 to TRBJ2-3; D is ambiguous. CDR1 and CDR2 from the germline V gene are SGHDN and FVKESK. The CDR3 is made up of 12 amino acids. Between the trimmed V and J ends, which lost 1 base and 5 bases, there was a span of 4 bases. This CDR3 reads CASSQAGDTQYF. CDR3 nucleotide sequence: TGTGCCAGCAGCCAAGCGGGAGATACGCAGTATTTT.

The rearrangement joins TRBV7-2 to TRBJ2-7; TRBD1 is a possible D gene (6 bases). The CDR3 contains 12 residues. V dropped 4 bases and J dropped 2 bases, with 6 bases sitting between them. Germline V gene sequence: CDR1 SGHTA, CDR2 FQGNSA. The DNA for the CDR3 is TGTGCCAGCAGCTCAGGGGCCTACGAGCAGTACTTC. Its translation: CASSSGAYEQYF.

The chain recombines TRBV7-6 with TRBJ2-6; D might be TRBD2 (5 bases). Trimming stripped 4 bases from V and 0 bases from J, with 13 bases between. The CDR3 runs 17 residues. Germline V gene data show CDR1 as SGHVS and CDR2 as FNYEAQ. CDR3 loop: CASSSQIGNSGANVLTF. The CDR3 coding sequence is TGTGCCAGCAGCTCCCAGATCGGGAACTCTGGGGCCAACGTCCTGACTTTC.

The chain employs TRBV20-1 and TRBJ1-2; D perhaps matches TRBD1 (6 bases). Germline CDR1 reads DFQATT; CDR2 reads SNEGSKA (reference sequence). Trimming cost V 5 bases and J 5 bases, with 12 bases left between them. CDR3 length: 12 residues. The CDR3 DNA sequence: TGCAGTGCTCCGCGGGGGCAATATGGCTACACCTTC. Translated: CSAPRGQYGYTF.

This chain connects TRBV12-3 or TRBV12-4 to TRBJ2-5, with a weak D call TRBD2 (5 bases). The CDR3 is 14 residues long. Trimming stripped 6 bases from V and 5 bases from J, with 16 bases between. CDR3 loop: CASRFGGGLETQYF. CDR3 sequence (DNA): TGTGCCAGCAGGTTTGGAGGAGGTTTGGAGACCCAGTACTTC.

This clonotype appeared a few times. The rearrangement joins TRBV6-6 to TRBJ2-7; TRBD2 matches 9 bases. Trimming cost V 5 bases and J 5 bases; bases outside gene matches: 13. The CDR3 sequence is 16 residues long. The V gene's germline CDR1 is MNHNY and CDR2 SVGAGI (reference sequence). This chain's CDR3 is CASSAPMRGGPHEQYF. The CDR3 DNA reads TGTGCCAGCAGTGCCCCCATGCGGGGGGGCCCACACGAGCAGTACTTC.

The V call is TRBV6-1, the J call TRBJ2-5, with TRBD1 matching 10 bases. The CDR3 consists of 16 residues. The V and J ends lost 2 bases and 5 bases, in that order; junction bases with no gene match: 8. Germline CDR1 reads MNHNS; CDR2 reads SASEGT. The CDR3 DNA follows: TGTGCCAGCAGTGAAAGAACTGGGACAGGGGACGAGACCCAGTACTTC. Its translation is CASSERTGTGDETQYF.

Only a few counts were recorded for this clonotype. The chain employs TRBV3-1 and TRBJ2-3, with D possibly matching TRBD1 (5 bases). Deletions cut 4 bases from V and 1 base from J, with 9 bases between. CDR3 length: 14 amino acids. Germline V CDR1 and CDR2: LGHDT, YNNKEL (reference sequence). CDR3 loop: CASSLDIRTDTQYF. The CDR3, as DNA: TGTGCCAGCAGCCTGGACATCCGCACAGATACGCAGTATTTT.

As to this clonotype: At one of its ends the junction is not consistent with the germline gene, which may arise from a read error. This rearrangement joins TRBV29-1 to TRBJ1-4, with D unresolved. CDR3 size: 11 residues. Germline V gene lookup returns CDR1 SQVTM and CDR2 ANQGSEA. As DNA, the CDR3 is TGCAGCGTGGAAGACGGTGAAAAACTGTTTTTT. Its protein is CSVEDGEKLFF.

This clonotype was counted at least ten times. The rearrangement joins TRBV4-1 to TRBJ1-6; D not resolved. V was clipped by 0 bases and J by 0 bases, with 12 bases between them. Germline values: CDR1 MGHRA, CDR2 YSYEKL. This CDR3 contains 18 residues. The CDR3 DNA is TGCGCCAGCAGCCAAGACCGACCGCCGAGCTCCTATAATTCACCCCTCCACTTT. It yields the protein CASSQDRPPSSYNSPLHF.